The 3 T cell receptor beta chains given below trace back to one sample, sequenced in a study of PD-L1 blockade in urothelial cancer. This table comes from immunoSEQ multiplex PCR, and its TCRdb copy is limited to in-frame clones, with some not included. In the table there are under 130,000 clones, about 85% of which are singletons. The material was PBMCs, obtained around atezolizumab (anti-PD-L1) treatment. Receptors were obtained from a man between 45 and 60 years old with urothelial cancer.

The rearrangement links TRBV30 to TRBJ1-1; D is unresolved. V gave up 0 bases and J gave up 5 bases, with 13 bases separating them. The germline gives CDR1 GTSNPN, CDR2 SVGIG (reference sequence). The CDR3 covers 14 residues. The CDR3 loop is CAWSVLRGGTEAFF. For the CDR3, the DNA is TGTGCCTGGAGTGTACTAAGAGGCGGGACTGAAGCTTTCTTT.

The chain employs TRBV6-1 and TRBJ2-7, with D possibly matching TRBD2 (5 bases). Per the germline V gene, CDR1 is MNHNS and CDR2 is SASEGT. Between the trimmed V and J ends, which lost 7 bases and 4 bases, there was a span of 17 bases. The CDR3 is 14 residues long. CDR3 nucleotides: TGTGCCAGCATCGAACGACGGAGGATATACGAGCAGTACTTC. Amino acid sequence: CASIERRRIYEQYF.

The V call is TRBV6-5, the J call TRBJ2-7; TRBD1 matches 8 bases. Germline V gives CDR1 MNHEY, CDR2 SVGAGI. J gave up 0 bases and V 7 bases, and 5 bases lay outside the gene matches. CDR3 length: 14 amino acids. The CDR3 sequence: CASTRTGSSYEQYF. CDR3 sequence (DNA): TGTGCCAGCACCCGGACAGGGAGCTCCTACGAGCAGTACTTC.